The 22 T cell receptor beta chains listed next were all sequenced from one sample in a study of cytomegalovirus exposure and HLA in healthy donors. The PCR made use of 60 Vbeta and 13 Jbeta primers. Assay: immunoSEQ multiplex PCR; the TCRdb copy retains only in-frame clones and omits some. This sample has 99,000 or so clones; 70% to 80% occur once, and the top ten carry approximately 1.2%. The sequencing sample was made of PBMCs. All receptors derive from a man aged 40-49 years in good health and CMV-seronegative.

CDR3 sequence: CASTIPTVQETQYF. CDR3 nucleotide sequence: TGTGCCAGCACCATTCCCACGGTCCAAGAGACCCAGTACTTC. The J gene is TRBJ2-5, the V gene TRBV7-9; the D is unclear. The V and J ends lost 7 bases and 1 base respectively, with 13 bases between them. The CDR3 contains 14 residues. Germline V gene data show CDR1 as SEHNR and CDR2 as FQNEAQ (reference sequence).

The rearrangement links TRBV10-2 to TRBJ2-2; TRBD2 matches at 7 bases. This CDR3 has 15 residues. Trimming removed 6 bases from V and 6 bases from J; junction bases left unmatched: 10. Germline V lookup: CDR1 WSHSY, CDR2 SAAADI. CDR3 DNA sequence: TGCGCCAGCAGGCCTCTCGCGGGAGTTGCCGGGGAGCTGTTTTTT. Its protein is CASRPLAGVAGELFF.

CDR3 protein: CASSARGWDEQYF. The CDR3 nucleotides are TGTGCCAGCAGTGCCCGGGGGTGGGACGAGCAGTACTTC. The chain is built from TRBV6-1 and TRBJ2-7; a weak D match, TRBD2 (6 bases). There are 13 residues in the CDR3. With 4 bases removed from V and 5 bases from J, the gap between germline ends came to 12 bases. Germline lookup yields CDR1 MNHNS and CDR2 SASEGT.

The CDR3 is CASSPYFTDTQYF. The CDR3 region has the DNA TGTGCCAGCAGCCCTTACTTCACAGATACGCAGTATTTT. The genes are TRBV5-5 and TRBJ2-3; D ambiguous. The V gene's germline CDR1 is SGHKS and CDR2 YYEKEE (reference sequence). The CDR3 contains 13 residues. With 4 bases removed from V and 2 bases from J, the gap between germline ends came to 8 bases.

The gene calls are TRBV13 and TRBJ2-6; possibly TRBD2 for D (5 bases). V lost 0 bases and J lost 0, with 12 bases in between. This CDR3 comprises 18 residues. Germline V gives CDR1 PRHDT, CDR2 FYEKMQ (reference sequence). In DNA, the CDR3 is TGTGCCAGCAGCTTAGGTGATAGCGCGTCCTCTGGGGCCAACGTCCTGACTTTC. Protein: CASSLGDSASSGANVLTF. The variable domain in full, with the rest retrieved from reference TRBV13 and TRBJ2-6, is AAGVIQSPRHLIKEKRETATLKCYPIPRHDTVYWYQQGPGQDPQFLISFYEKMQSDKGSIPDRFSAQQFSDYHSELNMSSLELGDSALYFCASSLGDSASSGANVLTFGAGSRLTVL.

The rearrangement joins TRBV5-1 to TRBJ2-7; D unclear. This CDR3 region has 14 residues. The V and J ends lost 2 bases and 4 bases respectively, with 13 bases between them. Germline V gene lookup returns CDR1 SGHRS and CDR2 YFSETQ. CDR3 sequence: CASSLGPSEYEQYF. As DNA, the CDR3 is TGCGCCAGCAGCTTAGGCCCCTCGGAGTACGAGCAGTACTTC.

The chain couples TRBV19 to TRBJ1-1; D uncertain. The CDR3 is made up of 15 amino acids. Germline V CDR1 and CDR2: LNHDA, SQIVND (reference sequence). V lost 1 base and J lost 1, with 10 bases in between. The CDR3 reads CASSIARGTNTEAFF. CDR3 DNA sequence: TGTGCCAGTAGTATAGCTCGGGGAACGAACACTGAAGCTTTCTTT. Drawing the rest from reference TRBV19 and TRBJ1-1, the complete variable domain is DGGITQSPKYLFRKEGQNVTLSCEQNLNHDAMYWYRQDPGQGLRLIYYSQIVNDFQKGDIAEGYSVSREKKESFPLTVTSAQKNPTAFYLCASSIARGTNTEAFFGQGTRLTVV.

V and J are TRBV5-4 and TRBJ2-7, with TRBD1 matching 9 bases. This CDR3 has 15 amino acids. Germline CDR1 reads SGHNT; CDR2 reads YYREEE (reference sequence). V was pared by 0 bases and J by 6 bases, with 7 bases of the junction left unmatched. The CDR3 region is CASSLGGTGLREQYF. The CDR3 nucleotides are TGTGCCAGCAGCTTGGGCGGGACAGGGTTGCGCGAGCAGTACTTC.

Comment on this clone: The junction departs from germline at one end; a sequencing error may be responsible. V is TRBV7-9 and J is TRBJ1-3; TRBD1 is a possible D gene (6 bases). This CDR3 spans 17 amino acids. The germline CDR1 and CDR2 sequences are SEHNR and FQNEAQ (reference sequence). CDR3 sequence reads: CSSSPSTLRGSGNTIYF. The CDR3 nucleotides are TGTTCCAGCAGCCCGTCCACCCTTAGGGGGTCTGGAAACACCATATATTTT.

This sequence joins TRBV11-2 and TRBJ1-1, with TRBD1 identical over 11 bases. This CDR3 is 15 amino acids long. V gave up 1 base and J gave up 5 bases; unmatched junction bases: 3. CDR1 is SGHAT, CDR2 FQNNGV, per germline. CDR3 in DNA: TGTGCCAGCAGCTTAGGGGACAGGGGGGGAACTGAAGCTTTCTTT. Protein sequence: CASSLGDRGGTEAFF.

The chain employs TRBV9 and TRBJ1-4; D is possibly TRBD1 (5 bases). The CDR3 is 18 residues long. Germline lookup yields CDR1 SGDLS and CDR2 YYNGEE. V lost 2 bases to trimming and J lost 0 bases, with 17 bases between them. CDR3 bases: TGTGCCAGCAGCGTGGCGAAGGAGGGACTTGCAACTAATGAAAAACTGTTTTTT. Amino acids: CASSVAKEGLATNEKLFF.

The V gene is TRBV5-4, the J gene TRBJ2-1, with 13 bases fitting TRBD2. The CDR3 covers 18 residues. V lost 4 bases, J lost 3 bases, and 10 bases stayed unmatched. Germline V lookup: CDR1 SGHNT, CDR2 YYREEE (reference sequence). The DNA of the CDR3 is TGTGCCAGCAGCCCCCAAGGGACTAGCGGGGAGAACTACAATGAGCAGTTCTTC. This encodes CASSPQGTSGENYNEQFF.

The chain couples TRBV4-1 to TRBJ1-1, with 8 bases matching TRBD1. The V segment lost 2 bases and the J segment 1 base; nucleotides outside the gene matches: 3. CDR3 length: 15 residues. Germline lookup yields CDR1 MGHRA and CDR2 YSYEKL. The CDR3 nucleotides are TGCGCCAGCAGCCAATCACAGGGGGGGAACACTGAAGCTTTCTTT. This encodes CASSQSQGGNTEAFF.

V gene TRBV20-1 combines with J gene TRBJ2-7; D unresolved. Trimming left V 3 bases short and J 4 bases short, with 7 bases between. Germline assignment: CDR1 DFQATT and CDR2 SNEGSKA (reference sequence). This CDR3 has 11 residues. The CDR3 spells CSASPGYEQYF. CDR3 nucleotide sequence: TGCAGTGCTAGTCCAGGTTACGAGCAGTACTTC.

The V and J genes are TRBV7-7 and TRBJ2-3; D unclear. The CDR3 runs 13 residues. V was pared by 4 bases and J by 3 bases, with 8 bases between. Germline lookup yields CDR1 SSHAT and CDR2 FNYEAQ (reference sequence). CDR3 nucleotides: TGTGCCAGCAGCTCTACCAGGACAGATACGCAGTATTTT. Translating it yields CASSSTRTDTQYF. The complete variable domain, with remaining parts taken from reference TRBV7-7 and TRBJ2-3, reads GAGVSQSPRYKVTKRGQDVTLRCDPISSHATLYWYQQALGQGPEFLTYFNYEAQPDKSGLPSDRFSAERPEGSISTLTIQRTEQRDSAMYRCASSSTRTDTQYFGPGTRLTVL.

The V and J genes are TRBV4-1 and TRBJ1-6; 9 positions match TRBD1. The CDR3 contains 17 residues. Per the germline V gene, CDR1 is MGHRA and CDR2 is YSYEKL. J was trimmed by 6 bases and V by 7 bases; bases with no gene match: 13. The CDR3 region is CASTPLPTDRGNSPLHF. The CDR3 DNA sequence: TGCGCCAGCACCCCGCTCCCGACGGACAGGGGTAATTCACCCCTCCACTTT.

This clone was seen a handful of times. This sequence joins TRBV13 and TRBJ2-5; 8 nucleotides line up with TRBD2. Unmatched junction bases numbered 7, after V lost 4 bases and J lost 6 bases. Germline V gene data show CDR1 as PRHDT and CDR2 as FYEKMQ (reference sequence). The CDR3 loop spans 14 amino acids. Here the CDR3 reads CASSSGLEGKTQYF. DNA of the CDR3: TGTGCCAGCAGCTCGGGACTAGAGGGGAAGACCCAGTACTTC.

V and J are TRBV28 and TRBJ1-5, with 8 bases lining up with TRBD1. The junction had 5 bases not matched to a gene; V was cut back by 5 bases and J by 2 bases. Germline V gene lookup returns CDR1 MDHEN and CDR2 SYDVKM. The CDR3 spans 15 residues. The CDR3 is CASSPQGARNQPQHF. Here the CDR3 DNA reads TGTGCCAGCAGTCCTCAGGGGGCTCGCAATCAGCCCCAGCATTTT.

The rearrangement joins TRBV7-9 to TRBJ2-1, with D possibly TRBD2 on 6 matching bases. Trimming left V 5 bases short and J 1 base short, with 9 bases between. This CDR3 has 14 residues. Per the germline V gene, CDR1 is SEHNR and CDR2 is FQNEAQ (reference sequence). The CDR3 spells CASSPRESYNEQFF. CDR3 DNA: TGTGCCAGCAGCCCCCGGGAGTCCTACAATGAGCAGTTCTTC.

The table lists this clone with a few counts. V is TRBV7-9 and J is TRBJ2-1; D possibly corresponds to TRBD1 (6 bases). The V and J ends lost 3 bases and 10 bases respectively, with 13 bases between them. This CDR3 is built from 13 residues. The germline gives CDR1 SEHNR, CDR2 FQNEAQ (reference sequence). CDR3 DNA sequence: TGTGCCAGCAGCTTTGAGCCAGGGGACGAGCAGTTCTTC. As protein: CASSFEPGDEQFF.

The CDR3 sequence is CASSIRTGGYEQYF. In nucleotides, the CDR3 is TGTGCCAGTAGTATCAGGACAGGGGGCTACGAGCAGTACTTC. The chain couples TRBV19 to TRBJ2-7, with 10 bases fitting TRBD1. CDR1 and CDR2 from the germline V gene are LNHDA and SQIVND (reference sequence). The V gene end was trimmed by 3 bases and the J gene end by 3 bases; junction bases not matched to a gene: 2. The CDR3 is 14 amino acids.

This rearrangement joins TRBV11-3 to TRBJ2-2; D is perhaps TRBD1 (6 bases). The CDR3 runs to 14 residues. CDR1 is SGHNT, CDR2 YENEEA, per germline. V dropped 6 bases and J dropped 1 base, with 9 bases sitting between them. CDR3 nucleotides: TGTGCCAGCAGAATGGGACAGAACACCGGGGAGCTGTTTTTT. It specifies CASRMGQNTGELFF.